The 4 T cell receptor beta chains below come from one sample, sequenced in a study of blood T cells in healthy people across ages. Through a sample-barcoded 5' primer and a J-beta primer mix, a second PCR was run for about 6 to 12 cycles. Each CDR3 protein is one row after TCRdb ran MiXCR on the 5' RACE reads. The data show about 970,000 distinct CDR3 sequences, 45% to 60% seen once. The sequenced sample consisted of blood. The source of these receptors is an older woman in good health.

The V call is TRBV4-3, the J call TRBJ2-4; TRBD2 is a possible D gene (5 bases). The assigned J gene may be wrong: the sequence end matches TRBJ2-7 better. The germline gives CDR1 LGHNA, CDR2 YSLEER. The CDR3 sequence is 16 residues long. CDR3: CASSQGTSGAYYEQYF. The CDR3 nucleotides are TGCGCCAGCAGCCAGGGCACCAGCGGAGCTTACTACGAGCAGTACTTC.

The V gene is TRBV20-1, the J gene TRBJ2-1; perhaps TRBD2 as D (6 bases). Germline CDR1 reads DFQATT; CDR2 reads SNEGSKA (reference sequence). There are 17 residues in the CDR3. The V gene lost 0 bases and the J gene lost 2 bases, with 17 bases spanning the gap. The chain's CDR3 is CSARDNLLGLTYNEQFF. The CDR3 DNA reads TGCAGTGCTAGAGATAATCTTTTGGGACTCACCTACAATGAGCAGTTCTTC.

The CDR3 here is CASSPRTARDTQYF. CDR3 DNA: TGTGCCAGCAGCCCCCGGACGGCGAGAGATACGCAGTATTTT. This chain joins TRBV7-2 and TRBJ2-3; D is unresolved. This CDR3 has 14 residues. Germline CDR1 is SGHTA and CDR2 is FQGNSA. Trimming removed 5 bases from V and 5 bases from J, with 14 bases in between.

This clonotype was detected only a few times. The chain carries TRBV5-8 and TRBJ2-4; D unresolved. This CDR3 is 15 amino acids long. V was pared by 0 bases and J by 0 bases, with 7 bases between. Germline CDR1 SGHTS, CDR2 YDEGEE. CDR3 sequence: CASSLEQLAKNIQYF. The CDR3 bases are TGTGCCAGCAGCTTGGAACAGCTAGCCAAAAACATTCAGTACTTC.